These 7 T cell receptor beta chains were all obtained from the same sample, sequenced in a study of chemoradiotherapy in HPV16-positive cancers. Here immunoSEQ multiplex PCR was the method, and the copy in TCRdb shows in-frame clones only, minus some. The sample consists of tens of thousands of clones, roughly 90% of them appearing once. The specimen comprised blood, sampled from a patient who underwent chemoradiotherapy. These receptor sequences come from a human donor with HPV-associated anogenital cancer.

The genes are TRBV29-1 and TRBJ1-2; no definite D call. CDR1 is SQVTM, CDR2 ANQGSEA, per germline. The CDR3 consists of 13 residues. V was trimmed by 3 bases and J by 6 bases, leaving 14 bases between them. CDR3 nucleotides: TGCAGCGTTGATCCAGCGAACCGGGATGGCTACACCTTC. The encoded protein is CSVDPANRDGYTF.

The V gene is TRBV4-1, the J gene TRBJ2-5, with D maybe TRBD1 (6 bases). The V and J ends lost 1 base and 2 bases respectively, with 14 bases between them. The CDR3 length is 16 residues. Germline values: CDR1 MGHRA, CDR2 YSYEKL. CDR3 residues: CASSQVRQVIQETQYF. The CDR3 coding sequence is TGCGCCAGCAGCCAAGTTAGACAGGTTATTCAAGAGACCCAGTACTTC.

V gene TRBV6-1 combines with J gene TRBJ1-5, with D perhaps TRBD1 (5 bases). The CDR3 has 17 residues. Germline loops: CDR1 MNHNS, CDR2 SASEGT. The V end was cut by 1 base, the J end by 4 bases, with 17 bases between. The DNA of the CDR3 is TGTGCCAGCAGTGAAGATACATTTTCCAGGGCTAATCAGCCCCAGCATTTT. It specifies CASSEDTFSRANQPQHF.

This chain uses TRBV19 with TRBJ1-1; possibly TRBD1 for D (5 bases). Trimming took 10 bases from V and 0 from J, leaving 15 bases between them. CDR1 and CDR2 from the germline V gene are LNHDA and SQIVND (reference sequence). The CDR3 loop spans 14 amino acids. Here the CDR3 DNA reads TGTGCCACTAATAACAGGAAATTGAACACTGAAGCTTTCTTT. Encoded protein: CATNNRKLNTEAFF.

The CDR3 here is CASSSTGGGYTF. The CDR3 DNA is TGTGCCAGCAGCTCCACCGGAGGTGGCTACACCTTC. This rearrangement joins TRBV11-1 to TRBJ1-2, with D uncertain. There are 12 residues in the CDR3. Between the trimmed V and J ends, which lost 4 bases and 7 bases, there was a span of 10 bases. The germline V gene has CDR1 SGHAT and CDR2 FQDESV (reference sequence).

V and J are TRBV19 and TRBJ2-2, with D possibly being TRBD2 (6 bases). Germline V CDR1 and CDR2: LNHDA, SQIVND (reference sequence). This CDR3 comprises 14 residues. With 6 bases removed from V and 2 bases from J, the gap between germline ends came to 10 bases. The CDR3 spells CASRVAVNTGELFF. The CDR3 DNA reads as TGTGCCAGTAGGGTAGCGGTCAACACCGGGGAGCTGTTTTTT.

The rearrangement joins TRBV7-9 to TRBJ2-5; tentative D call: TRBD2 (5 bases). Germline values: CDR1 SEHNR, CDR2 FQNEAQ (reference sequence). With 2 bases removed from V and 1 base from J, the gap between germline ends came to 11 bases. The CDR3 has 15 amino acids. The CDR3 DNA reads TGTGCCAGCAGCTTACAGGAGGACTTCCAAGAGACCCAGTACTTC. Its protein product is CASSLQEDFQETQYF. The full variable domain, completed using reference TRBV7-9 and TRBJ2-5, is DTGVSQNPRHKITKRGQNVTFRCDPISEHNRLYWYRQTLGQGPEFLTYFQNEAQLEKSRLLSDRFSAERPKGSFSTLEIQRTEQGDSAMYLCASSLQEDFQETQYFGPGTRLLVL.